These 22 T cell receptor beta chains were all obtained from the same sample, sequenced in a study of T-cell reconstitution after alpha-beta-depleted transplantation in children. Molecular barcoding with unique molecular identifiers was used for the TCRbeta library. TCRdb re-analysed the PCR reads in MiXCR, keeping a single row per CDR3 protein. Among over 200,000 distinct CDR3 sequences listed, approximately 19% were seen once. The specimen was PBMCs, mostly from graft donor cells, collected 360 days after TCRalphabeta/CD19-depleted stem cell transplant. Receptors were obtained from a male patient aged 2 to 10 who had a stem cell transplant for acute lymphoblastic leukemia, so the T cells may come from the graft donor.

This sequence joins TRBV9 and TRBJ2-5; TRBD2 matches 14 bases. The V gene end was trimmed by 2 bases and the J gene end by 5 bases; junction bases not matched to a gene: 11. The CDR3 extends over 18 amino acids. Looked up from germline, CDR1 is SGDLS and CDR2 is YYNGEE. The CDR3 loop reads CASSVGVTSGGAGETQYF. The CDR3 nucleotides read TGTGCCAGCAGCGTTGGGGTGACTAGCGGGGGGGCCGGCGAGACCCAGTACTTC.

Only a few counts were recorded for this clonotype. The chain has TRBV12-3 or TRBV12-4 and TRBJ2-7, with TRBD1 matching 10 bases. Trimming removed 8 bases from V and 9 bases from J; junction bases left unmatched: 10. The CDR3 is 13 residues long. This chain's CDR3 is CASRRTGGFGQYF. The CDR3 DNA reads as TGTGCCAGCCGTAGGACAGGGGGTTTCGGGCAGTACTTC.

This clonotype was counted only a few times. The rearrangement uses TRBV27 and TRBJ2-2; 10 nucleotides align to TRBD1. V dropped 8 bases and J dropped 7; count of bases not matched to a gene: 4. The CDR3 has 13 residues. Germline V gene data show CDR1 as MNHEY and CDR2 as SMNVEV (reference sequence). CDR3 amino acids: CASSDRGDGELFF. The DNA of the CDR3 is TGTGCCAGCTCGGACAGGGGGGACGGGGAGCTGTTTTTT.

There are a few counts of this clonotype. CDR3 bases: TGTGCCAGCAGTTTAAGCTCGGTTTGGGGGGACACTGAAGCTTTCTTT. The encoded protein is CASSLSSVWGDTEAFF. The chain carries TRBV27 and TRBJ1-1; a weak D match, TRBD1 (5 bases). Germline CDR1 reads MNHEY; CDR2 reads SMNVEV (reference sequence). The CDR3 consists of 16 residues. Trimming took off 2 bases at V and 3 bases at J, with 16 bases between the two ends.

This clonotype has just a few counts. V is TRBV7-2 and J is TRBJ2-5; D tentatively fits TRBD1 or TRBD2 (6 bases each). CDR1 SGHTA and CDR2 FQGNSA come from the germline V gene. The V and J ends lost 5 bases and 8 bases respectively, with 21 bases between them. The CDR3 totals 15 residues. DNA of the CDR3: TGTGCCAGCAGCCCCGGCTCGGGGGCCCAGATAACCCAGTACTTC. Protein product: CASSPGSGAQITQYF.

The rearrangement links TRBV3-1 to TRBJ2-5, with D possibly matching TRBD2 (6 bases). The CDR3 loop spans 14 amino acids. Trimming pared 1 base from V and 4 bases from J, leaving 10 bases between. Germline V lookup: CDR1 LGHDT, CDR2 YNNKEL (reference sequence). CDR3 coding DNA: TGTGCCAGCAGCCAAGTCGGGGGACGAGAGACCCAGTACTTC. Translation: CASSQVGGRETQYF.

Many counts were recorded for this clonotype. V usage is TRBV10-3 and J usage is TRBJ1-1; TRBD1 aligns across 8 bases. Germline CDR1 is ENHRY and CDR2 is SYGVKD. The CDR3 runs 15 residues. V shed 6 bases, J shed 2 bases, and the junction held 8 bases outside the gene matches. The CDR3 loop reads CAISPGTGSNTEAFF. CDR3 coding DNA: TGTGCCATCAGCCCCGGGACAGGCTCCAACACTGAAGCTTTCTTT.

This clonotype was seen a handful of times. This chain links TRBV30 with TRBJ2-4, with D possibly being TRBD2 (5 bases). The CDR3 is made up of 15 amino acids. V lost 6 bases and J 4 bases, leaving 19 bases between the germline ends. Germline-derived CDR1 and CDR2 are GTSNPN and SVGIG (reference sequence). The CDR3 sequence is CACESRADVKNIQYF. CDR3 DNA sequence: TGTGCCTGCGAATCGAGGGCAGATGTAAAAAACATTCAGTACTTC. Filled out from reference TRBV30 and TRBJ2-4, the complete variable domain reads SQTIHQWPATLVQPVGSPLSLECTVEGTSNPNLYWYRQAAGRGLQLLFYSVGIGQISSEVPQNLSASRPQDRQFILSSKKLLLSDSGFYLCACESRADVKNIQYFGAGTRLSVL.

The chain uses TRBV29-1 and TRBJ2-3, with D possibly matching TRBD2 (5 bases). Germline-derived CDR1 and CDR2 are SQVTM and ANQGSEA. V was cut by 5 bases and J by 0 bases, with 9 bases left in between. The CDR3 sequence is 13 residues long. The CDR3 reads CSVFRTSTDTQYF. CDR3 coding DNA: TGCAGCGTTTTCAGGACTAGCACAGATACGCAGTATTTT.

The CDR3 DNA follows: TGTGCCTGGAGTGTCGGGGACCGGACAGATAGCAATCAGCCCCAGCATTTT. It translates to CAWSVGDRTDSNQPQHF. The chain employs TRBV30 and TRBJ1-5, with a weak D call TRBD1 (6 bases). CDR1 is GTSNPN, CDR2 SVGIG, per germline (reference sequence). This CDR3 region has 17 residues. V gave up 0 bases and J gave up 0 bases, with 15 bases separating them.

This sequence joins TRBV6-1 and TRBJ2-5, with TRBD1 matching over 8 bases. V lost 11 bases, J lost 5 bases, and 10 bases stayed unmatched. The CDR3 extends over 13 amino acids. Germline V gene sequence: CDR1 MNHNS, CDR2 SASEGT. CDR3 region: CAVTGTGGETQYF. CDR3 DNA: TGTGCCGTAACAGGGACAGGAGGGGAGACCCAGTACTTC.

The chain uses TRBV27 and TRBJ2-3; 12 bases align to TRBD2. CDR3 size: 18 residues. The V gene's germline CDR1 is MNHEY and CDR2 SMNVEV (reference sequence). J was trimmed by 3 bases and V by 5 bases; bases with no gene match: 12. The CDR3 DNA reads as TGTGCCAGCAGTCCGCGGGGAGTGCTAGCGGGGGGGACAGATACGCAGTATTTT. Amino acids: CASSPRGVLAGGTDTQYF.

This clonotype was counted between two and nine times. V is TRBV7-9 and J is TRBJ1-5; 9 positions match TRBD1. V dropped 10 bases and J dropped 3; count of bases not matched to a gene: 25. The CDR3 totals 20 residues. Germline V gene lookup returns CDR1 SEHNR and CDR2 FQNEAQ (reference sequence). CDR3 DNA: TGTGCCATGCCAAGTCCGGGACAGGGACCGAACGGGCCCAACAATCAGCCCCAGCATTTT. Translation: CAMPSPGQGPNGPNNQPQHF.

The chain joins TRBV20-1 to TRBJ2-2, with 8 positions matching TRBD2. The J segment lost 0 bases and the V segment lost 0 bases, leaving 3 bases of the junction unmatched. Germline V lookup: CDR1 DFQATT, CDR2 SNEGSKA (reference sequence). The CDR3 is 16 residues long. The CDR3 nucleotides read TGCAGTGCTAGAGATCCGGGGGGGACGAACACCGGGGAGCTGTTTTTT. Its protein is CSARDPGGTNTGELFF.

This clonotype has only a few counts. J is TRBJ2-2 and V is TRBV7-2; 13 bases are a match to TRBD2. The CDR3 is 17 residues long. The V gene's germline CDR1 is SGHTA and CDR2 FQGNSA. Losses at the gene ends were 4 bases for V and 7 bases for J; bases not matched to a gene: 9. In DNA, the CDR3 is TGTGCCAGCAGCTCCCGACTAGCGGGGGGCCCCGTCGGGGAGCTGTTTTTT. It specifies CASSSRLAGGPVGELFF.

This clonotype has only a few counts. The chain links TRBV5-1 to TRBJ2-1; 10 positions match TRBD2. Germline V gene lookup returns CDR1 SGHRS and CDR2 YFSETQ. The CDR3 is 14 amino acids. The V and J ends lost 7 bases and 10 bases, in that order; junction bases with no gene match: 11. This CDR3 is CASQATSGVNEQFF. As DNA, the CDR3 is TGCGCCAGCCAGGCAACTAGCGGGGTTAACGAGCAGTTCTTC. Full variable domain (remainder filled in from reference TRBV5-1 and TRBJ2-1): KAGVTQTPRYLIKTRGQQVTLSCSPISGHRSVSWYQQTPGQGLQFLFEYFSETQRNKGNFPGRFSGRQFSNSRSEMNVSTLELGDSALYLCASQATSGVNEQFFGPGTRLTVL.

This clonotype was found a few times. The chain uses TRBV20-1 and TRBJ1-5, with D tentatively TRBD1 (5 bases). The V end lost 3 bases, the J end lost 2 bases, and 11 bases lay between the germline ends. Germline assignment: CDR1 DFQATT and CDR2 SNEGSKA (reference sequence). The CDR3 contains 14 residues. CDR3 region: CSASLLQGNQPQHF. The CDR3 DNA reads TGCAGTGCTAGCTTATTACAGGGCAATCAGCCCCAGCATTTT.

This clonotype was seen a handful of times. The chain has TRBV10-3 and TRBJ2-5, with D uncertain. The length of the CDR3 is 12 residues. Germline values: CDR1 ENHRY, CDR2 SYGVKD. With 11 bases removed from V and 2 bases from J, the gap between germline ends came to 12 bases. CDR3 bases: TGTGCCGCCTCAGCTGCTCAAGAGACCCAGTACTTC. Residues: CAASAAQETQYF.

This clonotype showed up just a few times. The V and J genes are TRBV15 and TRBJ2-7; either TRBD1 or TRBD2 may fit D (5 bases each). Per germline, CDR1 LNHNV and CDR2 YYDKDF (reference sequence). V dropped 0 bases and J dropped 4 bases, with 19 bases sitting between them. The CDR3 loop spans 17 amino acids. The CDR3 DNA reads as TGTGCCACCAGCAGAGATCGTCGGGAAGGCAGGGTGTACGAGCAGTACTTC. Translation gives CATSRDRREGRVYEQYF. The full variable domain, in which reference TRBV15 and TRBJ2-7 provide the parts outside the CDR3, is DAMVIQNPRYQVTQFGKPVTLSCSQTLNHNVMYWYQQKSSQAPKLLFHYYDKDFNNEADTPDNFQSRRPNTSFCFLDIRSPGLGDTAMYLCATSRDRREGRVYEQYFGPGTRLTVT.

This clonotype was counted a few times. V and J are TRBV7-9 and TRBJ2-1, with unresolved D. This CDR3 region has 14 residues. V shed 3 bases and J shed 9 bases, with 15 bases lying between them. Germline CDR1 and CDR2: SEHNR and FQNEAQ (reference sequence). CDR3 coding DNA: TGTGCCAGCAGCTTCAATACTCGGGTGGTTGAGCAGTTCTTC. It translates to CASSFNTRVVEQFF.

The J gene is TRBJ1-4, the V gene TRBV30; possibly TRBD1 for D (6 bases). The CDR3 has 16 residues. V lost 3 bases and J lost 0, with 14 bases in between. The V gene's germline CDR1 is GTSNPN and CDR2 SVGIG (reference sequence). The CDR3 loop reads CAWRRRGGTTNEKLFF. The CDR3 DNA is TGTGCCTGGAGACGCAGAGGGGGGACAACTAATGAAAAACTGTTTTTT.

This clonotype turned up a few times. The chain carries TRBV7-8 and TRBJ2-3; no clear D gene. Germline CDR1 and CDR2: SGHVS and FQNEAQ. The germline V and J ends were trimmed by 7 bases and 6 bases, with 8 bases remaining between them. This CDR3 spans 11 amino acids. The chain's CDR3 is CASNQSDTQYF. The CDR3 coding sequence is TGTGCCAGCAACCAATCCGATACGCAGTATTTT.